The rows below give T cell receptor beta chains drawn from one sample of a study of a mutant IDH1 vaccine in newly diagnosed glioma. Profiling relied on immunoSEQ multiplex PCR, and the TCRdb table lists in-frame clones only, not all of them. The sample yields 73,000 or so clones, roughly 80% seen once. These receptors are not linked to any known antigen. The sample here was PBMCs, taken from a glioma patient whose treatment included an IDH1 peptide vaccine. Receptors were obtained from a man aged 18 to 29 with glioma. The CDR3 runs from the conserved cysteine through the conserved F or W. A D gene is named only where the DNA matches it firmly. Expanded clones get a size class; other rows say once, few or many, or leave the size out.

.,.,TRBJ2-3,TRBV30,TGTGCCTGGAGTGAAGAGTCGGAGGACGCCCGAAAGACAGATACGCAGTATTTT,CAWSEESEDARKTDTQYF
few,.,TRBJ1-2,TRBV7-2,TGTGCCAGCAGCGTTGGGGGGACAAGGGGGAACTATGGCTACACCTTC,CASSVGGTRGNYGYTF
.,TRBD1,TRBJ2-7,TRBV4-1,TGCGCCAGCAGCCAAGATGGGCAGGGGGTCGAGCAGTACTTC,CASSQDGQGVEQYF
.,.,TRBJ2-6,TRBV25-1,TGTGCCAGCGGTACCAAATCCGGGGCCAACGTCCTGACTTTC,CASGTKSGANVLTF
.,.,TRBJ2-7,TRBV11-2,TGTGCCAGCAGCTCAGCCGGGCGTAGCTCCTACGAGCAGTACTTC,CASSSAGRSSYEQYF
once,.,TRBJ1-6,TRBV4-3,TGCGCCAGCAGCAAATATCTTGACCGGGACCTCTATAATTCACCCCTCCACTTT,CASSKYLDRDLYNSPLHF
once,.,TRBJ2-5,TRBV7-2,TGTGCCAGCAGCCGGGGAGGCGTCCAAGAGACCCAGTACTTC,CASSRGGVQETQYF
.,TRBD1,TRBJ2-1,TRBV27,TGTGCCAGCAGTAAACAGGGGTTTCACAATGAGCAGTTCTTC,CASSKQGFHNEQFF
.,TRBD1,TRBJ1-6,TRBV7-2,TGTGCCAGCAGCCCCCGACAGGGGAGTTCACCCCTCCACTTT,CASSPRQGSSPLHF
.,.,TRBJ1-1,TRBV28,TGTGCCAGCAGTTTATCGATTGAAGCTTTCTTT,CASSLSIEAFF
.,.,TRBJ1-5,TRBV19,TGTGCCAGTAGTATTTCTAGCAATCAGCCCCAGCATTTT,CASSISSNQPQHF
.,TRBD1,TRBJ2-3,TRBV19,TGTGCCAGTATTAACAGGGGGCTTTCAGGAGATACGCAGTATTTT,CASINRGLSGDTQYF
.,.,TRBJ1-1,TRBV11-3,TGTGCCAGCAGCTCCGACACCAACATGAACACTGAAGCTTTCTTT,CASSSDTNMNTEAFF
.,TRBD1,TRBJ1-1,TRBV30,TGTGCCTGGAGTAGCACAGGGGCATTAGGAGCTTTCTTT,CAWSSTGALGAFF
.,.,TRBJ2-5,TRBV18,TGTGCCAGCTCACCACAAGAGACCCAGTACTTC,CASSPQETQYF
.,.,TRBJ1-2,TRBV7-6,TGTGCCAGCAGCTTAGACGAGTCCAGAGTCTATGGCTACACCTTC,CASSLDESRVYGYTF
.,TRBD1,TRBJ2-7,TRBV7-2,TGTGCCAGCAGCGCAGACAGGGGGCTTCTCGAGCAGTACTTC,CASSADRGLLEQYF
.,.,TRBJ1-2,TRBV7-2,TGTGCCAGCAGCTTGTACTATGGCTACACCTTC,CASSLYYGYTF
.,TRBD2,TRBJ2-7,TRBV7-2,TGTGCCAGCAGCTCCCGGACTAGCGGGGGGGCCTCGTACGAGCAGTACTTC,CASSSRTSGGASYEQYF
.,TRBD1,TRBJ1-2,TRBV7-2,TGTGCCAGCAGCTTAGGGCAGGGGGTACCCTATGGCTACACCTTC,CASSLGQGVPYGYTF
.,TRBD2,TRBJ2-7,TRBV5-4,TGTGCCAGCAGCCACAACCTTTGGACTAGCGGGACAAGGGAGCAGTACTTC,CASSHNLWTSGTREQYF
.,.,TRBJ1-2,TRBV20-1,TGCAGTGCTAGAGACGGCCACCGCTACACCTTC,CSARDGHRYTF
.,.,TRBJ1-5,TRBV6-1,TGTGCCAGCAGTGAAGCGGCAGGGGCAGGCAATCAGCCCCAGCATTTT,CASSEAAGAGNQPQHF
.,.,TRBJ2-5,TRBV7-9,TGTGCCAGCAGCTTTTTAAGCGGCCAAGAGACCCAGTACTTC,CASSFLSGQETQYF
.,.,TRBJ1-1,TRBV11-2,TGTGCCAGCAGCTTAGATATGCAGGCTGAAGCTTTCTTT,CASSLDMQAEAFF
few,TRBD1,TRBJ2-3,TRBV5-1,TGCGCCAGCAGCTTGGGGGACAGGGACGCAGATACGCAGTATTTT,CASSLGDRDADTQYF
.,.,TRBJ1-1,TRBV19,TGTGCCAGCTCACAGTTTAACACTGAAGCTTTCTTT,CASSQFNTEAFF
.,.,TRBJ1-2,TRBV29-1,TGCAGCGTTGATGGTCAGGTCTATGGCTACACCTTC,CSVDGQVYGYTF
.,.,TRBJ2-2,TRBV2,TGTGCCAGCAGTGAACAGGGTGGCGGCGGGGAGCTGTTTTTT,CASSEQGGGGELFF
.,TRBD2,TRBJ2-2,TRBV2,TGTGCCAGCAGGAGACTAGCGGGGACCGGGGAGCTGTTTTTT,CASRRLAGTGELFF
.,.,TRBJ1-5,TRBV27,TGTGCCAGCAGTTTAAGGCCCGGGGGGGATCAGCCCCAGCATTTT,CASSLRPGGDQPQHF
.,.,TRBJ2-1,TRBV30,TGTGCCTGGAATGGGGGGCGGAATGAGCAGTTCTTC,CAWNGGRNEQFF
.,.,TRBJ2-3,TRBV13,TGTGCCAGCAGCTTTAGGACAGCTATACTCACAGATACGCAGTATTTT,CASSFRTAILTDTQYF
once,TRBD1,TRBJ2-3,TRBV7-2,TGTGCCAGCAGCCCGACAGGGGGGATCCCAGATACGCAGTATTTT,CASSPTGGIPDTQYF
.,.,TRBJ1-1,TRBV19,TGTGCCAGTACTAAGAGGGACTGGGACACTGAAGCTTTCTTT,CASTKRDWDTEAFF
.,.,TRBJ2-1,TRBV9,TGTGCCAGCAGCGTAGGGGTCTCCTACAATGAGCAGTTCTTC,CASSVGVSYNEQFF
.,.,TRBJ1-2,TRBV9,TGTGCCAGCAGCGTAGGCTGGGGGGCCGGTGGCTACACCTTC,CASSVGWGAGGYTF
.,.,TRBJ2-7,TRBV6-5,TGTGCCAGCAGGATGAATCCCGGGTTCTCCGAGCAGTACTTC,CASRMNPGFSEQYF
.,TRBD1,TRBJ1-1,TRBV19,TGTGCCAGTAGGGACGACAGGGCCATTTCGGCTGAAGCTTTCTTT,CASRDDRAISAEAFF
.,.,TRBJ2-7,TRBV2,TGTGCCAGCAGTGAATACCCGGGCTACGAGCAGTACTTC,CASSEYPGYEQYF
.,.,TRBJ1-1,TRBV19,TGTGCCAGTAGTATACCCCCAGGCCTAGAAGCTTTCTTT,CASSIPPGLEAFF
.,.,TRBJ1-4,TRBV6-6,TGTGCCAGCAGTTACGGGCAACAGTATGAAAAACTGTTTTTT,CASSYGQQYEKLFF
.,.,TRBJ2-5,TRBV6-6,TGTGCCAGCAGACGAACGGGGGTTGTCTTCGAGACCCAGTACTTC,CASRRTGVVFETQYF
.,.,TRBJ1-1,TRBV6-6,TGTGCCAGCAGTTACTCGGGGTTAGTGGGCACTGAAGCTTTCTTT,CASSYSGLVGTEAFF